The entry below gives a single TCR beta chain sequence along with its context. Its cognate antigen is unknown. With 60 Vbeta and 13 Jbeta primers, the PCR was carried out. Methods used by the authors: Approximately 11 million shared chains were among the approximately 82 million unique TCR beta chains that a later analysis counted. Clones were sequenced by immunoSEQ multiplex PCR, and TCRdb holds only the in-frame ones, with some missing. V, J and clone size derive from that table, while D and trimming were established from the DNA sequence. The table records 50,000 to 65,000 clones, around 66% of them present only once. The V gene's germline CDR1 is WNHNN and CDR2 SYGVQD (reference sequence). The CDR3 sequence is 15 residues long. V lost 0 bases to trimming and J lost 4 bases; unmatched junction nucleotides: 6. These data come from a study of cytomegalovirus exposure and HLA in healthy donors. Study outcomes and limitations: A previous analysis found most TCR beta V segments productive roughly 87% or roughly 30% of the time. According to the study, 160 or so TCR beta chains were cytomegalovirus-associated.

The receptor comes from a man younger than 35 in good health and CMV-seronegative. Sample: PBMCs. The rearrangement joins TRBV10-1 to TRBJ2-7, with 7 nucleotides matching TRBD2. The CDR3 loop reads CASSESVGEGYEQYF. CDR3 sequence (DNA): TGCGCCAGCAGTGAGTCCGTCGGGGAGGGTTACGAGCAGTACTTC.